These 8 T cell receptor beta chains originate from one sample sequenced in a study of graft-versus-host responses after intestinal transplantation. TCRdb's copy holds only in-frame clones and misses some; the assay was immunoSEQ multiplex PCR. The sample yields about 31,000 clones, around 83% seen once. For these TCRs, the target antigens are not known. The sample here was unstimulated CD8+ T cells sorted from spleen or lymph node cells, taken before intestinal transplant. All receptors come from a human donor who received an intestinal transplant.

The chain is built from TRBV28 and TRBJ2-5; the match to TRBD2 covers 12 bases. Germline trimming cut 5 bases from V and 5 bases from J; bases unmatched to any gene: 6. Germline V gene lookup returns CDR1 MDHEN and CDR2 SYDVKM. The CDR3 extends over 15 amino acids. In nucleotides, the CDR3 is TGTGCCAGCAGTCTGGCTACTAGCGGGGGGGAGACCCAGTACTTC. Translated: CASSLATSGGETQYF.

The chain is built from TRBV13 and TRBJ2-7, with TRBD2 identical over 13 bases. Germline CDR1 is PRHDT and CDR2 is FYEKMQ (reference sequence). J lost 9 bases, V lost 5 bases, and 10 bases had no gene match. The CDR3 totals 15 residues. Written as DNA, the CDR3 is TGTGCCAGCAGCCCGGCCGGGACTAGCGGGAAGGTGCAGTACTTC. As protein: CASSPAGTSGKVQYF.

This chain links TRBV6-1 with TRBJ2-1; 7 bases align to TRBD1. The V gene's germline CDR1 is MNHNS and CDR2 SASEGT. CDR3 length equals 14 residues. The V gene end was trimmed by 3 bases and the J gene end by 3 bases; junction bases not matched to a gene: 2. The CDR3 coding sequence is TGTGCCAGCAGTGAGGCAGGGGGCTACAATGAGCAGTTCTTC. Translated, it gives CASSEAGGYNEQFF.

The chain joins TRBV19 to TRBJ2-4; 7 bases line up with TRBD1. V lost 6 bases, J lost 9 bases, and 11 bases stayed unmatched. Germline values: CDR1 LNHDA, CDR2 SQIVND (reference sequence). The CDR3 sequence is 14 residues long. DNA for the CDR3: TGTGCCAGTAGCTCTGACAGGGTCGAAAGCATTCAGTACTTC. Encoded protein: CASSSDRVESIQYF.

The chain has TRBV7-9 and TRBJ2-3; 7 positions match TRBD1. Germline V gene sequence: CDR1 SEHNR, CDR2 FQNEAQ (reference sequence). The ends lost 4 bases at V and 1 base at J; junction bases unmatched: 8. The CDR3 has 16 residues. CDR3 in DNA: TGTGCCAGCAGCTCGAACAGGGGTTGGGGCACAGATACGCAGTATTTT. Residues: CASSSNRGWGTDTQYF. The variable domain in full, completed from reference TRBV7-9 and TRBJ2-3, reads DTGVSQNPRHKITKRGQNVTFRCDPISEHNRLYWYRQTLGQGPEFLTYFQNEAQLEKSRLLSDRFSAERPKGSFSTLEIQRTEQGDSAMYLCASSSNRGWGTDTQYFGPGTRLTVL.

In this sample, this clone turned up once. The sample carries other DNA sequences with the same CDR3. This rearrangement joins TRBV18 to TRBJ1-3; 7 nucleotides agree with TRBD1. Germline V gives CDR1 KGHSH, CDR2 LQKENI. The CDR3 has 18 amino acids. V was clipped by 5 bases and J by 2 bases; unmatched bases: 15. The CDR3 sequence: CASSSSGTEEHPGNTIYF. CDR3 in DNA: TGTGCCAGCTCATCTAGCGGGACAGAAGAACATCCTGGAAACACCATATATTTT.

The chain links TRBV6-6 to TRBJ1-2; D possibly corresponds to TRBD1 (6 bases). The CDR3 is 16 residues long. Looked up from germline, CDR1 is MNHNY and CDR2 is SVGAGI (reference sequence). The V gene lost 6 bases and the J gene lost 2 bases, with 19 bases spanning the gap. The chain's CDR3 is CASREDRDTINYGYTF. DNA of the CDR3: TGTGCCAGCAGGGAGGACCGGGACACCATCAACTATGGCTACACCTTC.

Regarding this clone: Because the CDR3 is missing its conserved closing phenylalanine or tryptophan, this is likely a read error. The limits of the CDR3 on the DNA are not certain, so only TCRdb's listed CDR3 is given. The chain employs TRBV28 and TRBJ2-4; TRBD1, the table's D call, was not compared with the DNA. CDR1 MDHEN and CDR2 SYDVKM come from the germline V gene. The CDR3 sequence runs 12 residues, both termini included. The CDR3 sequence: CASSLVSGQGGI.